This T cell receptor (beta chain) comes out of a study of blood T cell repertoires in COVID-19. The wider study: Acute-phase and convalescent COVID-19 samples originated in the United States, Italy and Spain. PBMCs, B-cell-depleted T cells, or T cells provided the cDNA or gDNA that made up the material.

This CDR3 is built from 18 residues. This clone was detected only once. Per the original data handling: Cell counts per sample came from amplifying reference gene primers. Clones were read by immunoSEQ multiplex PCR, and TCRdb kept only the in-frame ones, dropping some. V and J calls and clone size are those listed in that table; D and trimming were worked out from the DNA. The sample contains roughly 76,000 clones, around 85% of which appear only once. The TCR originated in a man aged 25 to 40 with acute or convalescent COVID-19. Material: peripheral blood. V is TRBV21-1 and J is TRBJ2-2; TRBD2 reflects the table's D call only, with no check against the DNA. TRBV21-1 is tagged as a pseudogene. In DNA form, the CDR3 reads TGTGCCAGCAGCAAATCTTCGGGAGACGGGGAGGACACCGGGGAGCTGTTTTTT. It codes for CASSKSSGDGEDTGELFF.